Below are 31 T cell receptor beta chains sequenced from a single sample in a study of blood T cell repertoires in COVID-19. Libraries were prepared by immunoSEQ multiplex PCR; TCRdb keeps only in-frame clonotypes and omits some of them. The profile shows about 280,000 clones, 86% of them singletons. Input material: peripheral blood. These receptors came from a woman aged 30 to 39 who had recovered from COVID-19.

The chain carries TRBV2 and TRBJ2-7, with D unclear. CDR3 size: 11 residues. CDR1 SNHLY and CDR2 FYNNEI come from the germline V gene. The V and J ends lost 5 bases and 4 bases respectively, with 6 bases between them. CDR3 DNA: TGTGCCAGCAGTCCCTCTTACGAGCAGTACTTC. It yields the protein CASSPSYEQYF. Together with reference TRBV2 and TRBJ2-7, the CDR3 gives the full variable domain: EPEVTQTPSHQVTQMGQEVILRCVPISNHLYFYWYRQILGQKVEFLVSFYNNEISEKSEIFDDQFSVERPDGSNFTLKIRSTKLEDSAMYFCASSPSYEQYFGPGTRLTVT.

The chain is built from TRBV6-6 and TRBJ1-5; D ambiguous. Trimming removed 7 bases at V and 5 bases at J, with 9 bases between. Per germline, CDR1 MNHNY and CDR2 SVGAGI (reference sequence). CDR3 length: 12 amino acids. This chain's CDR3 is CASTNRDQPQHF. The CDR3, as DNA: TGTGCCAGCACGAACCGGGATCAGCCCCAGCATTTT.

Only a few counts were recorded for this clone. The chain couples TRBV3-1 (or the pseudogene TRBV3-2) to TRBJ2-1; D gene uncertain. This CDR3 spans 14 amino acids. The germline V gene encodes CDR1 LGHDT and CDR2 YNNKEL (reference sequence). Trimming took off 0 bases at V and 4 bases at J, with 7 bases between the two ends. The CDR3 loop is CASSQDPSYNEQFF. CDR3 nucleotides: TGTGCCAGCAGCCAAGACCCTAGTTACAATGAGCAGTTCTTC.

V is TRBV6-6 and J is TRBJ2-5, with D possibly TRBD2 on 5 matching bases. The V gene's germline CDR1 is MNHNY and CDR2 SVGAGI (reference sequence). This CDR3 region has 13 residues. With 7 bases removed from V and 4 bases from J, the gap between germline ends came to 13 bases. DNA of the CDR3: TGTGCCAGCAATTTGGGAGTCCCAGAGACCCAGTACTTC. It is translated as CASNLGVPETQYF.

A few counts support this clone. The chain couples TRBV19 to TRBJ2-1; weak D call: TRBD1 (6 bases). V was clipped by 5 bases and J by 0 bases, with 14 bases between them. There are 16 residues in the CDR3. CDR1 LNHDA and CDR2 SQIVND come from the germline V gene (reference sequence). The CDR3 loop reads CASSPKGVGSYNEQFF. As DNA, the CDR3 is TGTGCCAGTAGTCCTAAGGGGGTAGGCTCCTACAATGAGCAGTTCTTC.

The gene calls are TRBV7-9 and TRBJ2-3, with 11 bases lining up with TRBD1. With 5 bases clipped from V and 8 bases from J, the junction kept 6 bases outside the gene matches. The germline V gene has CDR1 SEHNR and CDR2 FQNEAQ (reference sequence). This CDR3 contains 14 residues. The CDR3 DNA sequence: TGTGCCAGCAGCCCGGGACAGGGGGTCGGTACGCAGTATTTT. It codes for CASSPGQGVGTQYF.

The chain links TRBV7-9 to TRBJ2-7; no clear D. Germline loops: CDR1 SEHNR, CDR2 FQNEAQ (reference sequence). V was trimmed by 5 bases and J by 9 bases, leaving 23 bases between them. This CDR3 region has 15 residues. The CDR3 is CASSPPMGPKFGQYF. CDR3 nucleotides: TGTGCCAGCAGCCCCCCCATGGGCCCAAAATTTGGGCAGTACTTC.

This clone was observed a single time. V gene TRBV2 combines with J gene TRBJ2-1; TRBD1 agrees at 9 bases. J lost 9 bases, V lost 8 bases, and 14 bases had no gene match. This CDR3 region has 15 residues. Germline CDR1 reads SNHLY; CDR2 reads FYNNEI. CDR3 bases: TGTGCCAGCCAGTCCGGGACAGGGAGTGCTCGTGAGCAGTTCTTC. Translation: CASQSGTGSAREQFF.

J is TRBJ1-1 and V is TRBV10-3; D gene uncertain. The germline gives CDR1 ENHRY, CDR2 SYGVKD. CDR3 size: 14 residues. The V gene lost 3 bases and the J gene lost 5 bases, with 13 bases spanning the gap. CDR3 DNA: TGTGCCATCAGTGATACGGCGGGAACGACTGAAGCTTTCTTT. Translating gives CAISDTAGTTEAFF.

This sequence joins TRBV19 and TRBJ2-7, with 8 bases aligning to TRBD1. V lost 5 bases and J lost 7; bases outside the gene matches: 10. CDR3 size: 14 residues. The germline V gene has CDR1 LNHDA and CDR2 SQIVND (reference sequence). Here the CDR3 DNA reads TGTGCCAGTAGTGAGACAGGGGCCACGACGGAGCAGTACTTC. Translating gives CASSETGATTEQYF.

The rearrangement uses TRBV19 and TRBJ2-2, with D perhaps TRBD1 (5 bases). The germline V and J ends were trimmed by 3 bases and 8 bases, with 7 bases remaining between them. This CDR3 is built from 12 residues. Per germline, CDR1 LNHDA and CDR2 SQIVND (reference sequence). As DNA, the CDR3 is TGTGCCAGTAGTATGTACAGGGGGGAGCTGTTTTTT. Its protein is CASSMYRGELFF.

The V call is TRBV11-2, the J call TRBJ2-1, with 8 positions matching TRBD2. The CDR3 is made up of 19 amino acids. Looked up from germline, CDR1 is SGHAT and CDR2 is FQNNGV. Trimming cost V 0 bases and J 7 bases; bases outside gene matches: 17. The CDR3 here is CASSLDPHPIAGIGNEQFF. As DNA, the CDR3 is TGTGCCAGCAGCTTAGATCCGCACCCCATAGCGGGAATTGGGAATGAGCAGTTCTTC.

V and J are TRBV6-6 and TRBJ1-1, with 8 bases fitting TRBD1. CDR1 and CDR2 (germline): MNHNY, SVGAGI (reference sequence). This CDR3 region has 16 residues. Unmatched junction bases numbered 13, after V lost 3 bases and J lost 7 bases. The DNA for the CDR3 is TGTGCCAGCAGTTATTCCCTCCAGGGGGCGCAGGTTGAAGCTTTCTTT. Its translation is CASSYSLQGAQVEAFF.

The chain links TRBV7-9 to TRBJ1-1; perhaps TRBD1 as D (5 bases). Germline V gene lookup returns CDR1 SEHNR and CDR2 FQNEAQ (reference sequence). Trimming took 2 bases from V and 1 from J, leaving 8 bases between them. The CDR3 consists of 14 residues. The CDR3 bases are TGTGCCAGCAGCTTATGGGGCACGAACACTGAAGCTTTCTTT. Protein sequence: CASSLWGTNTEAFF.

This clone was seen just once. The V call is TRBV28, the J call TRBJ2-7; D might be TRBD1 (6 bases). There are 15 residues in the CDR3. In germline, CDR1 is MDHEN, CDR2 SYDVKM. V lost 7 bases and J 2 bases, leaving 18 bases between the germline ends. Written as DNA, the CDR3 is TGTGCCAGCACCGTAGGCAGGGGCACTACCTACGAGCAGTACTTC. Protein sequence: CASTVGRGTTYEQYF.

The chain links TRBV29-1 to TRBJ2-7, with 10 bases identical to TRBD2. The germline V gene has CDR1 SQVTM and CDR2 ANQGSEA. Losses at the gene ends were 1 base for V and 5 bases for J; bases not matched to a gene: 5. The CDR3 has 14 residues. CDR3 loop: CSVEGWLAGDEQYF. The CDR3 bases are TGCAGCGTTGAAGGTTGGCTAGCGGGAGACGAGCAGTACTTC.

Comment on this clone: Other DNA sequences in the sample encode the same CDR3. The chain uses TRBV10-2 and TRBJ2-5; possible D gene TRBD2, 6 bases. The CDR3 consists of 14 residues. Germline V lookup: CDR1 WSHSY, CDR2 SAAADI. Trimming pared 0 bases from V and 5 bases from J, leaving 10 bases between. The CDR3 DNA reads TGCGCCAGCAGTGAGTCGACGGGGGTGGAGACCCAGTACTTC. Its protein is CASSESTGVETQYF.

The chain employs TRBV10-2 and TRBJ2-7, with 11 bases aligning to TRBD2. This CDR3 is 14 amino acids long. Per the germline V gene, CDR1 is WSHSY and CDR2 is SAAADI. With V trimmed by 7 bases and J by 6 bases, 8 bases remained unmatched. The CDR3 DNA sequence: TGCGCCAGCACTAGCGGGGGGCCAACTCCCGAGCAGTACTTC. Protein product: CASTSGGPTPEQYF.

The rearrangement links TRBV5-5 to TRBJ2-7; D might be TRBD2 (5 bases). This CDR3 is 13 amino acids long. The V gene lost 4 bases and the J gene lost 4 bases, with 12 bases spanning the gap. Germline CDR1 reads SGHKS; CDR2 reads YYEKEE (reference sequence). CDR3 sequence reads: CASSPGPGYEQYF. The CDR3 DNA reads TGTGCCAGCAGCCCAGGACCGGGGTACGAGCAGTACTTC.

The chain is built from TRBV10-3 and TRBJ1-2; 8 bases match TRBD1. J gave up 4 bases and V 6 bases, and 4 bases lay outside the gene matches. CDR3 length: 13 amino acids. Germline loops: CDR1 ENHRY, CDR2 SYGVKD. The CDR3 DNA is TGTGCCATCAGGCAGGGGGCGAGCTATGGCTACACCTTC. It specifies CAIRQGASYGYTF.

This clone has a handful of counts. This rearrangement joins TRBV11-1 to TRBJ1-1; D is ambiguous. V shed 5 bases and J shed 10 bases, with 14 bases lying between them. The CDR3 runs to 12 residues. Germline CDR1 and CDR2: SGHAT and FQDESV (reference sequence). The CDR3 nucleotides read TGTGCCAGCAGCACCTCATCACTCGCAGCTTTCTTT. This sequence encodes CASSTSSLAAFF.

The chain uses TRBV5-6 and TRBJ2-7; 7 bases match TRBD1. V shed 3 bases, J shed 5 bases, and the junction held 8 bases outside the gene matches. CDR1 is SGHDT and CDR2 is YYEEEE in the germline V gene. The CDR3 has 14 residues. The CDR3: CASSSRTGPHEQYF. For the CDR3, the DNA is TGTGCCAGCAGCTCCCGGACAGGCCCCCACGAGCAGTACTTC.

This chain uses TRBV4-1 with TRBJ2-1; 10 bases fit TRBD2. The CDR3 has 16 residues. The junction had 6 bases not matched to a gene; V was cut back by 3 bases and J by 4 bases. The germline CDR1 and CDR2 sequences are MGHRA and YSYEKL. CDR3 bases: TGCGCCAGCAGCCACACCTGGACTAGCGGTTACAATGAGCAGTTCTTC. This codes for CASSHTWTSGYNEQFF.

The chain employs TRBV5-1 and TRBJ2-4; 8 bases match TRBD1. Losses at the gene ends were 4 bases for V and 0 bases for J; bases not matched to a gene: 6. The germline V gene encodes CDR1 SGHRS and CDR2 YFSETQ. This CDR3 region has 16 residues. In DNA, the CDR3 is TGCGCCAGCAGCCCCCTAGGACAGGGAGCCAAAAACATTCAGTACTTC. Encoded protein: CASSPLGQGAKNIQYF.

This chain joins TRBV19 and TRBJ1-5; 8 bases match TRBD1. V dropped 5 bases and J dropped 6; count of bases not matched to a gene: 6. Germline CDR1 reads LNHDA; CDR2 reads SQIVND (reference sequence). CDR3 length: 14 residues. Here the CDR3 DNA reads TGTGCCAGTAGTCACGGACAGGGCGGTCAGCCCCAGCATTTT. This gives the protein CASSHGQGGQPQHF.

This chain uses TRBV27 with TRBJ1-5; TRBD1 matches at 9 bases. The CDR3 is 14 residues long. Looked up from germline, CDR1 is MNHEY and CDR2 is SMNVEV (reference sequence). V was pared by 5 bases and J by 3 bases, with 2 bases of the junction left unmatched. This CDR3 reads CASSNRGHNQPQHF. In DNA, the CDR3 is TGTGCCAGCAGTAACAGGGGGCACAATCAGCCCCAGCATTTT.

This chain links TRBV28 with TRBJ2-1; TRBD2 aligns across 7 bases. CDR3 size: 12 residues. The germline CDR1 and CDR2 sequences are MDHEN and SYDVKM. This chain's CDR3 is CAAGRSYNEQFF. As DNA, the CDR3 is TGTGCAGCGGGACGCTCCTACAATGAGCAGTTCTTC.

The chain carries TRBV11-2 and TRBJ2-3; no firm D call. This CDR3 is built from 16 residues. Trimming cost V 1 base and J 0 bases, with 11 bases left between them. Germline CDR1 reads SGHAT; CDR2 reads FQNNGV. The CDR3 DNA reads TGTGCCAGCAGCTTAGGTTTTGGCCAGAGCACAGATACGCAGTATTTT. Translation gives CASSLGFGQSTDTQYF.

The chain has TRBV25-1 and TRBJ2-2, with D perhaps TRBD2 (6 bases). V lost 1 base and J lost 0, with 12 bases in between. Germline V gives CDR1 MGHDK, CDR2 SYGVNS. CDR3 length equals 17 residues. The CDR3 spells CASSEWGVRANTGELFF. The CDR3 DNA reads TGTGCCAGCAGTGAATGGGGGGTGCGAGCGAACACCGGGGAGCTGTTTTTT.

This rearrangement joins TRBV20-1 to TRBJ1-6; D perhaps matches TRBD1 (6 bases). Per germline, CDR1 DFQATT and CDR2 SNEGSKA (reference sequence). Trimming removed 3 bases from V and 10 bases from J, with 25 bases in between. The CDR3 is 17 residues long. CDR3 region: CSASSSLGARSGSPLHF. The CDR3 nucleotides read TGCAGTGCTAGTAGTAGTTTGGGGGCCCGGAGCGGCTCACCCCTCCACTTT.

This chain connects TRBV24-1 to TRBJ2-5, with a tentative D call TRBD2 (5 bases). The V end was cut by 2 bases, the J end by 3 bases, with 12 bases between. The CDR3 length is 15 residues. Germline loops: CDR1 KGHDR, CDR2 SFDVKD. The CDR3 coding sequence is TGTGCCACCAGTGATTCCCGGGAAAACGAAGAGACCCAGTACTTC. Translated, it gives CATSDSRENEETQYF.